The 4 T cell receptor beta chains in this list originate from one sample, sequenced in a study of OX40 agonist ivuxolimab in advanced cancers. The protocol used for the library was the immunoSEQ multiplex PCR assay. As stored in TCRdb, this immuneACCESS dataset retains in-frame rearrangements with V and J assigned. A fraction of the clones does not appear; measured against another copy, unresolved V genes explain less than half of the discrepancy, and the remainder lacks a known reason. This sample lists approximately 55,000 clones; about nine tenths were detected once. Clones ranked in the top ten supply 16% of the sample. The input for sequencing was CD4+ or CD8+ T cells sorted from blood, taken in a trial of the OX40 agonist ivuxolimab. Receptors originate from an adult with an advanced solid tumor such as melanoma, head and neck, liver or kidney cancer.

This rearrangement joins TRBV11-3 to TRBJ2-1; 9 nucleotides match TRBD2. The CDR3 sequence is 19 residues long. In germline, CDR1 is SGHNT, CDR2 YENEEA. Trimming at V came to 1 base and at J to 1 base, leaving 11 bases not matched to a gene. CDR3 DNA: TGTGCCAGCAGCTTAGGGGGAACCGTAGCGGGAGCATCCTACAATGAGCAGTTCTTC. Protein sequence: CASSLGGTVAGASYNEQFF.

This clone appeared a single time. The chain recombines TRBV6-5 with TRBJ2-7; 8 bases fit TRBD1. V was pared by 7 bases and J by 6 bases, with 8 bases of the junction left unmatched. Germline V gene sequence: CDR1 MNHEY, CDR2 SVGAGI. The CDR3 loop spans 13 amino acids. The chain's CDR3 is CASIRTGTFEQYF. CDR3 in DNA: TGTGCCAGCATCCGGACAGGGACCTTCGAGCAGTACTTC.

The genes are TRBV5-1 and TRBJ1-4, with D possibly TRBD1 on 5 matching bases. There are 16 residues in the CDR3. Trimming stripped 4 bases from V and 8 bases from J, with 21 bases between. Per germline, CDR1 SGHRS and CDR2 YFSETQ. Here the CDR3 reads CASSRTGTEGGEKLFF. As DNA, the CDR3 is TGCGCCAGCAGCCGGACCGGGACTGAAGGTGGCGAAAAACTGTTTTTT.

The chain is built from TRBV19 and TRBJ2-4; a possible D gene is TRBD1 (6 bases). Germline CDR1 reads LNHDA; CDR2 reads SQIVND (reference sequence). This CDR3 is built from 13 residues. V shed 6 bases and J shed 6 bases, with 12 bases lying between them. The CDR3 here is CASSPTGTNIQYF. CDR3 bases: TGTGCCAGTAGCCCCACAGGGACAAACATTCAGTACTTC. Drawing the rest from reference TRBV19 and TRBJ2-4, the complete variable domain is DGGITQSPKYLFRKEGQNVTLSCEQNLNHDAMYWYRQDPGQGLRLIYYSQIVNDFQKGDIAEGYSVSREKKESFPLTVTSAQKNPTAFYLCASSPTGTNIQYFGAGTRLSVL.